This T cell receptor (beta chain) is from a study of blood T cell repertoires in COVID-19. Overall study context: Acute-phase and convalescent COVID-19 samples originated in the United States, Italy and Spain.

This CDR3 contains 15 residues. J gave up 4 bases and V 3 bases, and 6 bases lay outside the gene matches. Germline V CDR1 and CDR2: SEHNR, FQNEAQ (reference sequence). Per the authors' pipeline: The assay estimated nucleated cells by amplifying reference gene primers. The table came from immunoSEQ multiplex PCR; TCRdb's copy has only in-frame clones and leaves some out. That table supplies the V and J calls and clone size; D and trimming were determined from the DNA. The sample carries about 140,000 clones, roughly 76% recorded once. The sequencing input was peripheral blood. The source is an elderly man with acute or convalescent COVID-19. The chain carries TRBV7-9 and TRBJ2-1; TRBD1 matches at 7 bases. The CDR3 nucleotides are TGTGCCAGCAGCTTCCCGGGACAGATATACAATGAGCAGTTCTTC. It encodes CASSFPGQIYNEQFF.